These T cell receptor beta chains were read from a single sample in a study of blood T cell repertoires in COVID-19. The assay was immunoSEQ multiplex PCR, and TCRdb's table has in-frame clones only and misses some. The table has about 130,000 clones, more than 75% seen once; the top ten hold 4% to 5%. The sample consisted of peripheral blood. These receptors were taken from a man between 60 and 75 years old with COVID-19, enrolled during active disease. Both conserved end residues are trimmed from each CDR3. The order of the fields is CDR3 protein, CDR3 length, J gene, V gene.

CDR3 protein: ASSVSGRTDTQY
CDR3 length: 12
J gene: TRBJ2-3
V gene: TRBV11-3

CDR3 protein: ASPSEAGVNTEAF
CDR3 length: 13
J gene: TRBJ1-1
V gene: TRBV6-6

CDR3 protein: ASSLIVRSLPFGNTEAF
CDR3 length: 17
J gene: TRBJ1-1
V gene: TRBV7-9

CDR3 protein: ASSREPDSINYGYT
CDR3 length: 14
J gene: TRBJ1-2
V gene: TRBV6-6

CDR3 protein: ATRPSTGMNTEAF
CDR3 length: 13
J gene: TRBJ1-1
V gene: TRBV24-1

CDR3 protein: SVPGGSGNTIY
CDR3 length: 11
J gene: TRBJ1-3
V gene: TRBV29-1

CDR3 protein: ASSSPLGQGGETQY
CDR3 length: 14
J gene: TRBJ2-5
V gene: TRBV13

CDR3 protein: ASSVGQGNTEAF
CDR3 length: 12
J gene: TRBJ1-1
V gene: TRBV9

CDR3 protein: AISDSSQETQY
CDR3 length: 11
J gene: TRBJ2-5
V gene: TRBV10-3

CDR3 protein: ASSLATSGSSYEQY
CDR3 length: 14
J gene: TRBJ2-7
V gene: TRBV7-2

CDR3 protein: AWSSGQAVYEQY
CDR3 length: 12
J gene: TRBJ2-7
V gene: TRBV30

CDR3 protein: ASSQDARREQY
CDR3 length: 11
J gene: TRBJ2-7
V gene: TRBV3-1/TRBV3-2

CDR3 protein: ASSLRPTGPTEAF
CDR3 length: 13
J gene: TRBJ1-1
V gene: TRBV19

CDR3 protein: ATSGGGNTGELF
CDR3 length: 12
J gene: TRBJ2-2
V gene: TRBV15

CDR3 protein: ASSQASGGAGEKLF
CDR3 length: 14
J gene: TRBJ1-4
V gene: TRBV3-1/TRBV3-2

CDR3 protein: ASSQDLDTGELF
CDR3 length: 12
J gene: TRBJ2-2
V gene: TRBV4-1

CDR3 protein: ASSRQGIGHSGNTIY
CDR3 length: 15
J gene: TRBJ1-3
V gene: TRBV27

CDR3 protein: ASRGLEASTDTQY
CDR3 length: 13
J gene: TRBJ2-3
V gene: TRBV2

CDR3 protein: ASSSSGRDEQY
CDR3 length: 11
J gene: TRBJ2-7
V gene: TRBV13

CDR3 protein: ASAPGLGETNIQY
CDR3 length: 13
J gene: TRBJ2-4
V gene: TRBV12-5

CDR3 protein: AWSPLAGNGNEQY
CDR3 length: 13
J gene: TRBJ2-7
V gene: TRBV30

CDR3 protein: AWSVGTGWSNEKLF
CDR3 length: 14
J gene: TRBJ1-4
V gene: TRBV30

CDR3 protein: ASSRKGVDQPQH
CDR3 length: 12
J gene: TRBJ1-5
V gene: TRBV5-4

CDR3 protein: AISDLGTSGSRTDTQY
CDR3 length: 16
J gene: TRBJ2-3
V gene: TRBV10-3

CDR3 protein: ASSLDRRTDTQY
CDR3 length: 12
J gene: TRBJ2-3
V gene: TRBV7-2

CDR3 protein: ASSDGQGNTGELF
CDR3 length: 13
J gene: TRBJ2-2
V gene: TRBV6-5